A single sample gave rise to the 12 T cell receptor beta chains below, sequenced in a study of regulatory T cells in long-lasting Graves disease. CDR3 regions were amplified by Arm-PCR using iRepertoire HTBI primers to build TCR beta libraries. TCRdb re-derived calls from the multiplex PCR reads in MiXCR, one entry per CDR3 protein. The table lists 350,000 to 500,000 distinct CDR3 sequences, around 15% of them singletons. The time point denotes: newly diagnosed GD, antithyroid drugs for less than 3 months. PBMC RNA served as the TCR library source. These data are also associated with another study on T cells in Graves' hyperthyroidism and ophthalmopathy.

The sequencing used peripheral blood mononuclear cells (PBMCs), collected at new diagnosis, from a patient treated with antithyroid drugs. These receptors were obtained from a woman between 45 and 60 years old with Graves disease.

V is TRBV5-8 and J is TRBJ1-1; D gene uncertain. Germline-derived CDR1 and CDR2 are SGHTS and YDEGEE. This CDR3 is 18 amino acids long. Trimming cost V 5 bases and J 2 bases, with 25 bases left between them. The CDR3 here is CASSIIFWRDDDNTEAFF. CDR3 nucleotides: TGTGCCAGCAGTATTATTTTTTGGAGGGATGATGATAACACTGAAGCTTTCTTT.

This clonotype was seen ten or more times. The CDR3: CASSGLLSYNEQFF. The CDR3 bases are TGTGCCAGCAGTGGACTGCTGTCCTACAATGAGCAGTTCTTC. This chain links TRBV6-1 with TRBJ2-1, with D unresolved. Trimming removed 4 bases from V and 1 base from J, with 8 bases in between. The germline V gene has CDR1 MNHNS and CDR2 SASEGT. The CDR3 covers 14 residues.

The chain recombines TRBV7-8 with TRBJ2-6; the D is unclear. The germline gives CDR1 SGHVS, CDR2 FQNEAQ. This CDR3 is 19 amino acids long. V gave up 1 base and J gave up 0 bases, with 16 bases separating them. The CDR3 reads CASSLGTGVVGSGANVLTF. CDR3 coding DNA: TGTGCCAGCAGCTTAGGCACGGGCGTTGTAGGCTCTGGGGCCAACGTCCTGACTTTC.

This chain links TRBV5-4 with TRBJ2-6, with a tentative D call TRBD2 (6 bases). CDR3 length: 17 amino acids. Trimming pared 4 bases from V and 2 bases from J, leaving 16 bases between. Germline CDR1 is SGHNT and CDR2 is YYREEE (reference sequence). The CDR3 region has the DNA TGTGCCAGCAGCCCCCCGGGACTTGGAGCTGGGGCCAACGTCCTGACTTTC. Its protein is CASSPPGLGAGANVLTF.

The chain recombines TRBV5-6 with TRBJ2-3; the D is unclear. The germline V gene encodes CDR1 SGHDT and CDR2 YYEEEE. Trimming pared 2 bases from V and 6 bases from J, leaving 10 bases between. CDR3 length: 13 residues. This CDR3 is CASSFNQVDTQYF. The CDR3 DNA reads as TGTGCCAGCAGCTTCAATCAGGTCGATACGCAGTATTTT.

The V gene is TRBV3-1, the J gene TRBJ2-5; D uncertain. The CDR3 length is 16 residues. The ends were cut back, 0 bases at V and 5 bases at J, with 16 bases in the middle. Germline V CDR1 and CDR2: LGHDT, YNNKEL (reference sequence). CDR3 nucleotides: TGTGCCAGCAGCCAAGATCGGATCGGGTGGCGCGAGACCCAGTACTTC. Translating it yields CASSQDRIGWRETQYF.

This clonotype was observed a handful of times. The chain recombines TRBV5-5 with TRBJ1-6; a weak D match, TRBD1 (5 bases). From germline, CDR1 is SGHKS and CDR2 YYEKEE (reference sequence). Trimming took 1 base from V and 8 from J, leaving 19 bases between them. The CDR3 totals 17 residues. The CDR3 region has the DNA TGTGCCAGCAGCTTGAGAGGGGCGGAATTAGGTGATTCACCCCTCCACTTT. Residues: CASSLRGAELGDSPLHF.

This clonotype was picked up many times. The rearrangement links TRBV28 to TRBJ2-2; 11 nucleotides agree with TRBD2. The CDR3 covers 16 residues. The trim removed 5 bases at V and 5 bases at J, leaving 7 bases unmatched. The germline CDR1 and CDR2 sequences are MDHEN and SYDVKM. The CDR3 spells CASSPSGTSGTGELFF. The CDR3 DNA reads as TGTGCCAGCAGTCCCTCCGGGACTAGCGGTACCGGGGAGCTGTTTTTT.

This clonotype occurred many times. V and J are TRBV6-1 and TRBJ2-7; D is unresolved. From germline, CDR1 is MNHNS and CDR2 SASEGT. The CDR3 runs to 15 residues. The V gene lost 5 bases and the J gene lost 3 bases, with 17 bases spanning the gap. In DNA form, the CDR3 reads TGTGCCAGCAGTCCTTTTGAGGTGGAGATCTACGAGCAGTACTTC. Translation gives CASSPFEVEIYEQYF.

The chain carries TRBV4-1 and TRBJ1-1; D is unresolved. CDR3 length: 15 residues. Germline V CDR1 and CDR2: MGHRA, YSYEKL. V lost 0 bases to trimming and J lost 0 bases, with 8 bases between them. The CDR3 reads CASSQERGMNTEAFF. The CDR3 DNA is TGCGCCAGCAGCCAAGAGAGAGGAATGAACACTGAAGCTTTCTTT.

This clonotype came up many times. V usage is TRBV7-9 and J usage is TRBJ1-1; no firm D call. V was pared by 5 bases and J by 0 bases, with 13 bases between. Germline V lookup: CDR1 SEHNR, CDR2 FQNEAQ (reference sequence). The CDR3 loop spans 15 amino acids. For the CDR3, the DNA is TGTGCCAGCAGCACATCAAACCTCATGAACACTGAAGCTTTCTTT. It is translated as CASSTSNLMNTEAFF.

A few counts support this clonotype. The genes are TRBV4-2 and TRBJ2-7; no definite D call. V was pared by 1 base and J by 3 bases, with 13 bases between. Germline loops: CDR1 LGHNA, CDR2 YNFKEQ. The CDR3 runs to 15 residues. The CDR3 loop is CASSQVSGPGYEQYF. CDR3 DNA: TGTGCCAGCAGCCAAGTTTCCGGACCCGGCTACGAGCAGTACTTC.